This T cell receptor (beta chain) appears in the sequencing data of a study of blood T cell repertoires in COVID-19. Study information: There were acute and convalescent COVID-19 samples, and they came from the United States, Italy and Spain.

As processed by the authors: Reference gene primer amplification in the assay estimated nucleated cell counts. TCRdb's table, derived via immunoSEQ multiplex PCR, lists solely in-frame clones and lacks some. V and J calls and clone size are those listed in that table; D and trimming were worked out from the DNA. The sample lists roughly 240,000 clones; about 87% were seen once. The CDR3 is 15 amino acids. Germline assignment: CDR1 SNHLY and CDR2 FYNNEI. The V and J ends lost 6 bases and 0 bases, in that order; junction bases with no gene match: 5. Participants' own reports of clinical history determined their cohort assignment. This clone has only a few counts.

The specimen was PBMCs or T cells enriched from blood (not recorded which). The receptor comes from a woman in her 30s with acute COVID-19. The rearrangement uses TRBV2 and TRBJ1-5, with 7 bases fitting TRBD1. This CDR3 reads CASRAGTASNQPQHF. The CDR3 DNA is TGTGCCAGCAGGGCCGGGACAGCTAGCAATCAGCCCCAGCATTTT.